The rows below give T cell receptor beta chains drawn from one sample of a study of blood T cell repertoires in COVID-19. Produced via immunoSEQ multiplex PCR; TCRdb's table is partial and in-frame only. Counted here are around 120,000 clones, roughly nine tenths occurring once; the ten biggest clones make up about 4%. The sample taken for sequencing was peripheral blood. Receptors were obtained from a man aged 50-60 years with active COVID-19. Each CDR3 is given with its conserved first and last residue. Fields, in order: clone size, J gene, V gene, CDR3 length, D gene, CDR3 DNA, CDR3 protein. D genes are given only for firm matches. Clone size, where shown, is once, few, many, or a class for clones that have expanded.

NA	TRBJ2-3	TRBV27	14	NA	TGTGCCAGCAGTTTAGCGGAGTGGACAGATACGCAGTATTTT	CASSLAEWTDTQYF
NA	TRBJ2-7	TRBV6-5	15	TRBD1	TGTGCCAGCAGTAGCCTCCTCGGGACAGGGAACGAGCAGTACTTC	CASSSLLGTGNEQYF
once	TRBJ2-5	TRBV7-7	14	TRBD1	TGTGCCAGCAGCTACCGGGACAGGGCCGGCGCCCAGTACTTC	CASSYRDRAGAQYF
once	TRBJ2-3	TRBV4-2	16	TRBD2	TGTGCCAGCAGCCCTACGGGACTAGCGAGCACAGATACGCAGTATTTT	CASSPTGLASTDTQYF
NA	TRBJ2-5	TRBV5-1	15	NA	TGCGCCAGCAGCTTTGACGGGACTCTCAGAGAGACCCAGTACTTC	CASSFDGTLRETQYF
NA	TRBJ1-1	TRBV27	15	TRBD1	TGTGCCAGCAACAAGGACAGGGGGCGAGACACTGAAGCTTTCTTT	CASNKDRGRDTEAFF
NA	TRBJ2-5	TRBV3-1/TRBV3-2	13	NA	TGTGCCAGCAGCCATCAAGGTAGAGGTCCACGGTACTTC	CASSHQGRGPRYF
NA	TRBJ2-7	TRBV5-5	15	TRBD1	TGTGCCAGCAGCTCCCAGGGGGCGTCCGGGTACGAGCAGTACTTC	CASSSQGASGYEQYF
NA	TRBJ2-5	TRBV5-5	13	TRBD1	TGTGCCAGCAGGTCCGGGACAGGGGAGACCCAGTACTTC	CASRSGTGETQYF
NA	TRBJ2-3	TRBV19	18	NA	TGTGCCAGTAGTATCTCCTTGAAACAGGGATTTGCCACAGATACGCAGTATTTT	CASSISLKQGFATDTQYF
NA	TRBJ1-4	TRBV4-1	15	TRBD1	TGCGCCAGCAGCCAAGGGACAGGGGGCTACGAAAAACTGTTTTTT	CASSQGTGGYEKLFF
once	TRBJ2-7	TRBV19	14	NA	TGTGCCAGTCGTCGACAGGCGGACGCGGGCGAGCAGTACTTC	CASRRQADAGEQYF
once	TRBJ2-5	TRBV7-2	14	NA	TGTGCCAGCAGCTTATTGACAGTAACAGAGACCCAGTACTTC	CASSLLTVTETQYF
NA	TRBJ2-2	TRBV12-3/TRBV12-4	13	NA	TGTGCCAGCAGTCGTCCGGGAACCGGGGAGCTGTTTTTT	CASSRPGTGELFF
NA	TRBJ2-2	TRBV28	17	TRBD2	TGTGCCAGCAGTTTAAGGGGCGGGAGGCGGGGCACCGGGGAGCTGTTTTTT	CASSLRGGRRGTGELFF
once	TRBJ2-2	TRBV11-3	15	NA	TGTGCCAGCAGATCGGCGGGATACTACACCGGGGAGCTGTTTTTT	CASRSAGYYTGELFF
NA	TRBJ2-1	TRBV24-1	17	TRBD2	TGTGCCACCAGTACTAGCGGGAGACTTACGGCCTACAATGAGCAGTTCTTC	CATSTSGRLTAYNEQFF
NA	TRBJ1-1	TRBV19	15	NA	TGTGCCAGTAGTATAGGTGGAGGGATCCTCACTGAAGCTTTCTTT	CASSIGGGILTEAFF
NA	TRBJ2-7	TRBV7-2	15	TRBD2	TGTGCCAGCAGCAAGACTAGCGTGAGCTCCTACGAGCAGTACTTC	CASSKTSVSSYEQYF
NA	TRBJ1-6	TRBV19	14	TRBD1	TGTGCCAGTAGCGCGGGACAGTATAATTCACCCCTCCACTTT	CASSAGQYNSPLHF
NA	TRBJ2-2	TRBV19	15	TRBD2	TGTGCCTCCTGCGGGGGTAGCGCGAACACCGGGGAGCTGTTTTTT	CASCGGSANTGELFF
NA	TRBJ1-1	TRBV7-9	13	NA	TGTGCCAGCAGTTCACAGACCAACACTGAAGCTTTCTTT	CASSSQTNTEAFF
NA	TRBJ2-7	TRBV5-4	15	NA	TGTGCCAGCAGCTTGGGGGCAGGGATTTCCTACGAGCAGTACTTC	CASSLGAGISYEQYF
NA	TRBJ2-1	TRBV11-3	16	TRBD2	TGTGCCAGCAGTTACGGGAGGGCCAGGAGGGGCAATGAGCAGTTCTTC	CASSYGRARRGNEQFF
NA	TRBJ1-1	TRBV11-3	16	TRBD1	TGTGCCAGCAGCCGGACAGGGGGCAGGTTGGACACTGAAGCTTTCTTT	CASSRTGGRLDTEAFF
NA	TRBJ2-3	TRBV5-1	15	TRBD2	TGCGCCAGCAGCGCCAGCGGGGGGGGATCAGATACGCAGTATTTT	CASSASGGGSDTQYF
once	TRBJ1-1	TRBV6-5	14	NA	TGTGCCAGCAAGGCAGACGCTAGCCACACTGAAGCTTTCTTT	CASKADASHTEAFF
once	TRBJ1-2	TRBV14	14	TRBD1	TGTGCCAGCAGCCCCGGGACAGCTCCCTATGGCTACACCTTC	CASSPGTAPYGYTF
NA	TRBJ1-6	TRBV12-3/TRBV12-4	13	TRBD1	TGTGCCAGCAATTACAGGGGTAATTCACCCCTCCACTTT	CASNYRGNSPLHF
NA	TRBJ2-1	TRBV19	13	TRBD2	TGTGCCAGTAGCCCGTGGGGGGGCAATGAGCAGTTCTTC	CASSPWGGNEQFF
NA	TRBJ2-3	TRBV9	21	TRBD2	TGTGCCAGCAGCGTAGGCCCGGGGAAGGGGACTAGCGGGCTTAGCACAGATACGCAGTATTTT	CASSVGPGKGTSGLSTDTQYF
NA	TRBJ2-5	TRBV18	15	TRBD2	TGTGCCAGCTCACCACAGACTAGCGGGAGTAAGACCCAGTACTTC	CASSPQTSGSKTQYF
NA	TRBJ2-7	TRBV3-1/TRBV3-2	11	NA	TGTGCCAGCAGCCAATCCGGGGAGCAGTACTTC	CASSQSGEQYF
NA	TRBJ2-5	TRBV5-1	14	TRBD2	TGCGCCAGCAGCCAGTTAGCGGGAGAAGAGACCCAGTACTTC	CASSQLAGEETQYF
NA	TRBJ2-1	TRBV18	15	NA	TGTGCCAGCTCACCTCCGGGAACCCCCTACAATGAGCAGTTCTTC	CASSPPGTPYNEQFF
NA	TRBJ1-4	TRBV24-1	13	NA	TGTGCCACCAGTGATGGGGCAGACGAAAAACTGTTTTTT	CATSDGADEKLFF
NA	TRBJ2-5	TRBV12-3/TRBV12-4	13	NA	TGTGCCAGCAGCATGGGGGGTGGCGAGACCCAGTACTTC	CASSMGGGETQYF
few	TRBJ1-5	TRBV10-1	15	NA	TGCGCCAGCAGGTTTTCCTCCAAGACATCAGCGGCCCAGCATTTT	CASRFSSKTSAAQHF
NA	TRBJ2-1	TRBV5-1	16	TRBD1	TGCGCCAGCAGCCCAACTACCATGGGACAGTACAATGAGCAGTTCTTC	CASSPTTMGQYNEQFF
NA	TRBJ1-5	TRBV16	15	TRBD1	TGTGCCAGCTCCCCAGGGGACAGGGTTACTCAGCCCCAGCATTTT	CASSPGDRVTQPQHF
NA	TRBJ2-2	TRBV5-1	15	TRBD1	TGCGCCAGCAGCCCCGGGACAGGGGTCGCCGGGGAGCTGTTTTTT	CASSPGTGVAGELFF
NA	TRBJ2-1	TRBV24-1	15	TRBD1	TGTGCCACCAGGCAGACAGGGGGCGCTTTAAATGAGCAGTTCTTC	CATRQTGGALNEQFF
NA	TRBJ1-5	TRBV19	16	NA	TGTGCCAGTAGTAGAATGGGCGTTTTTAGCAATCAGCCCCAGCATTTT	CASSRMGVFSNQPQHF
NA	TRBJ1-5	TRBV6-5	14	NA	TGTGCCAGTCAGATCCTTTATAGCAATCAGCCCCAGCATTTT	CASQILYSNQPQHF
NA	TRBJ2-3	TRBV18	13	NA	TGTGCCAGCTCACCCTCTAGCACAGATACGCAGTATTTT	CASSPSSTDTQYF
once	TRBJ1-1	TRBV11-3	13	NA	TGTGCCAGCAGCATGGACAGATACACTGAAGCTTTCTTT	CASSMDRYTEAFF
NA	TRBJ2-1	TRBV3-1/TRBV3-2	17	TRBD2	TGTGCCAGCAGCCAAGGTCTAGCGGGAGGAGGGTACAATGAGCAGTTCTTC	CASSQGLAGGGYNEQFF
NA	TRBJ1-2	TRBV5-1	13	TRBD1	TGCGCCAGCAGCGGCGACAGGGGCTATGGCTACACCTTC	CASSGDRGYGYTF
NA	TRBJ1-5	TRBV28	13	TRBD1	TGTGCCAGCAGAACAGGGGGGAGCCAGCCCCAGCATTTT	CASRTGGSQPQHF
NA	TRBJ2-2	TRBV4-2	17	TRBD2	TGTGCCAGCAGCCAAGGCCTAGCGGGAGGAAACACCGGGGAGCTGTTTTTT	CASSQGLAGGNTGELFF
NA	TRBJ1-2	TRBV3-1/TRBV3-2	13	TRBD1	TGTGCCAGCAGCCCGGACAGGGGTAGCGGCTACACCTTC	CASSPDRGSGYTF
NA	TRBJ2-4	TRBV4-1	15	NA	TGCGCCAGCAGCCAAGACCCTCAGGGCCACCACATTCAGTACTTC	CASSQDPQGHHIQYF
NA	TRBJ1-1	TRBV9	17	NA	TGTGCCAGCAGCGTAGGGGCAGGAAGCACCTTGAACACTGAAGCTTTCTTT	CASSVGAGSTLNTEAFF
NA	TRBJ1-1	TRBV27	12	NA	TGTGCCAGCAGTAGCCCTGGCACTGAAGCTTTCTTT	CASSSPGTEAFF
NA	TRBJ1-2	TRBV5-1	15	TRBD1	TGCGCCAGCAGCGCGGGGGGACAGCAAATTGTGTCGTACACCTTC	CASSAGGQQIVSYTF